This T cell receptor (beta chain) was sequenced for a study of blood T cell repertoires in COVID-19. TCRdb's table, derived via immunoSEQ multiplex PCR, lists solely in-frame clones and lacks some. Seen here are around 250,000 clones, 70% to 90% observed once, and the top ten hold 6.2%. Germline lookup yields CDR1 MNHEY and CDR2 SVGAGI. V was pared by 7 bases and J by 2 bases, with 16 bases between. The CDR3 runs to 15 residues. This sequence originates from a man aged 60 to 75 with acute or convalescent COVID-19. Material: peripheral blood. V and J are TRBV6-5 and TRBJ2-3; D is ambiguous. CDR3 amino acids: CASISRYRSTDTQYF. CDR3 coding DNA: TGTGCCAGCATTTCACGGTACAGATCCACAGATACGCAGTATTTT.